The clone carrying this TCR beta chain has just one count. These data are taken from a study of blood T cell repertoires in COVID-19. The data were produced by immunoSEQ multiplex PCR, yet TCRdb's version contains in-frame clones alone and is incomplete. The sample includes hundreds of thousands of clones, 85% to 90% of them seen just once. Trimming took 3 bases from V and 4 from J; bases not matched to a gene: 8. The CDR3 is 15 amino acids. Germline V gene sequence: CDR1 LGHNA, CDR2 YSLEER. The sequence derives from a woman aged 50 to 60 who had recovered from COVID-19. The genes are TRBV4-3 and TRBJ2-5; the match to TRBD2 covers 7 bases. The sequencing sample was made of PBMCs or T cells enriched from blood (not recorded which). The CDR3 loop reads CASSQGRGAGETQYF. DNA for the CDR3: TGCGCCAGCAGCCAGGGGAGGGGCGCTGGAGAGACCCAGTACTTC.